This TCR beta chain was documented in a study of cytomegalovirus exposure and HLA in healthy donors. This clone has a handful of counts. The ends lost 3 bases at V and 5 bases at J; junction bases unmatched: 2. The CDR3 has 13 residues. CDR1 is MNHEY, CDR2 SMNVEV, per germline (reference sequence). The PCR contained 60 Vbeta and 13 Jbeta primers. TCRdb keeps only in-frame clones here, not all; method: immunoSEQ multiplex PCR. The table has some 96,000 clones, around 74% seen once; the top ten hold roughly 7%. The TCR was taken from a man in his forties in good health and CMV-seropositive. What was sequenced was PBMCs. The chain combines TRBV27 with TRBJ1-1, with 8 bases matching TRBD1. CDR3 sequence reads: CASSLTGETEAFF. The CDR3, as DNA: TGTGCCAGCAGTTTGACAGGGGAAACTGAAGCTTTCTTT.